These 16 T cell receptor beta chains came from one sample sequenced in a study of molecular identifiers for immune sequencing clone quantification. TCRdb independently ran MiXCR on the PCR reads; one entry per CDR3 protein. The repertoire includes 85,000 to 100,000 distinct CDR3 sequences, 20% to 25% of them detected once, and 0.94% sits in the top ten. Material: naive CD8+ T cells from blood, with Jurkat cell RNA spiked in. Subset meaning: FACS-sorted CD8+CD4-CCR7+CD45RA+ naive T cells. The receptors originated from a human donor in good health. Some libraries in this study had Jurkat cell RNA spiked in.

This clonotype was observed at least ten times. In nucleotides, the CDR3 is TGCGCCAGCAGCCAAGATTGGAGCGGGTCTTACGAGCAGTACTTC. Translating it yields CASSQDWSGSYEQYF. V is TRBV4-3 and J is TRBJ2-7, with D perhaps TRBD2 (6 bases). V was trimmed by 0 bases and J by 4 bases, leaving 13 bases between them. The germline V gene encodes CDR1 LGHNA and CDR2 YSLEER. CDR3 length equals 15 residues.

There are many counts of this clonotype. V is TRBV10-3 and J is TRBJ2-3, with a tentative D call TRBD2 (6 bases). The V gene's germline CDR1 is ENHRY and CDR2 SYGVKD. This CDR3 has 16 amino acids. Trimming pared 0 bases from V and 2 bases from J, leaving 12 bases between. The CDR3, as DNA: TGTGCCATCAGTGAGTCGGATGGCGGGAACACAGATACGCAGTATTTT. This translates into CAISESDGGNTDTQYF.

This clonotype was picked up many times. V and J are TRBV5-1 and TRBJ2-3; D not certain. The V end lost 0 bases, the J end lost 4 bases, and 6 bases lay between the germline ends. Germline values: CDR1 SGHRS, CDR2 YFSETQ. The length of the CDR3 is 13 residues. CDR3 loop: CASSLGLADTQYF. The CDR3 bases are TGCGCCAGCAGCTTGGGTTTGGCAGATACGCAGTATTTT.

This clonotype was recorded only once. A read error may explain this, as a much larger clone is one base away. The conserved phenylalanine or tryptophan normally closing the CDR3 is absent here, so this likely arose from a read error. CDR3 sequence (DNA): TGTGCCAGCAGTACCGGTTGGGGTGGAGGCTACGAGCAGTACTCC. Its translation: CASSTGWGGGYEQYS. The genes are TRBV27 and TRBJ2-7, with a tentative D call TRBD2 (5 bases). V lost 5 bases and J lost 3, with 17 bases in between. Germline CDR1 is MNHEY and CDR2 is SMNVEV (reference sequence). The CDR3 covers 15 residues.

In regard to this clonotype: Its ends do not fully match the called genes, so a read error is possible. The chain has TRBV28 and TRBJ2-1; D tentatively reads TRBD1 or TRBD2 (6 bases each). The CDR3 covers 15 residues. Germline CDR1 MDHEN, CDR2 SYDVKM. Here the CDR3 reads CARSFWGALGWEQFF. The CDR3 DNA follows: TGTGCCAGGAGTTTTTGGGGGGCGCTTGGGTGGGAGCAGTTCTTC. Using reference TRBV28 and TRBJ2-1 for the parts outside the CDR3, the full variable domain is DVKVTQSSRYLVKRTGEKVFLECVQDMDHENMFWYRQDPGLGLRLIYFSYDVKMKEKGDIPEGYSVSREKKERFSLILESASTNQTSMYLCARSFWGALGWEQFFGPGTRLTVL.

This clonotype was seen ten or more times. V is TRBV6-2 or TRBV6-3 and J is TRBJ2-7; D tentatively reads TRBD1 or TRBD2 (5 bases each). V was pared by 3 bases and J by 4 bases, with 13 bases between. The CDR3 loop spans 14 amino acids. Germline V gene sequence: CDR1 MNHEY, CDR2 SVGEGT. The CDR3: CASSYSGREYEQYF. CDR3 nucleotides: TGTGCCAGCAGTTATTCCGGCAGGGAGTACGAGCAGTACTTC.

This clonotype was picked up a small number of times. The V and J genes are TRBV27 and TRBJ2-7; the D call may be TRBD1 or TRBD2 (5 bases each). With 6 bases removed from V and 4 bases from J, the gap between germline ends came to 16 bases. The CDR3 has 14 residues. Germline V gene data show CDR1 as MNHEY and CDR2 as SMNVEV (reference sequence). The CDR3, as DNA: TGTGCCAGCAGCTCTTATCGGGACGAATACGAGCAGTACTTC. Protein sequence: CASSSYRDEYEQYF.

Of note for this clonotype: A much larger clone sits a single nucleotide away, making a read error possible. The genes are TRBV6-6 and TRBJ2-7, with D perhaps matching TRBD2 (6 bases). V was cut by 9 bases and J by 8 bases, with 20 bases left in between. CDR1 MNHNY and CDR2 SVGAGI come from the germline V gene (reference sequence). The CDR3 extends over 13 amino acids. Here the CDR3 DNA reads TGTGCCAGTAGCTTGAGGTGGGGGGAAAAGCAGTACTTC. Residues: CASSLRWGEKQYF.

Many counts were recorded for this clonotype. The CDR3 region has the DNA TGTGCCAGCAGTGCAGGACTAGCGGGGACCTACAATGAGCAGTTCTTC. Protein: CASSAGLAGTYNEQFF. The rearrangement uses TRBV16 and TRBJ2-1; 12 bases align to TRBD2. The trim removed 6 bases at V and 2 bases at J, leaving 5 bases unmatched. Germline V gene data show CDR1 as KGHSY and CDR2 as FQNENV. This CDR3 has 16 amino acids.

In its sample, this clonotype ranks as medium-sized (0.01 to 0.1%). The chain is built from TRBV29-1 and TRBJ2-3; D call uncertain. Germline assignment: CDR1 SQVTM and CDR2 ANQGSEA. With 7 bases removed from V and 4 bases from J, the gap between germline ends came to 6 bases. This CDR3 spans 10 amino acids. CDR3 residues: CSGTADTQYF. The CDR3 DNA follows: TGCAGCGGGACGGCAGATACGCAGTATTTT.

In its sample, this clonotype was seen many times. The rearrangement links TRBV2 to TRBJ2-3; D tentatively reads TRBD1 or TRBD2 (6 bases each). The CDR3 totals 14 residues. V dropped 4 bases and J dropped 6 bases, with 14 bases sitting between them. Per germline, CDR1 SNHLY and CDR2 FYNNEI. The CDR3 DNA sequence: TGTGCCAGCAGTGTATATGGGGGGCCGGATACGCAGTATTTT. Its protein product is CASSVYGGPDTQYF.

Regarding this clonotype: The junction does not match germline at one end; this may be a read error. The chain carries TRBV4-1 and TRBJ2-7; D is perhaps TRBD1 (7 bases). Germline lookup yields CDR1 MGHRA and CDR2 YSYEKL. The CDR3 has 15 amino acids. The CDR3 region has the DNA TGCGCCAGCCGCCAAATTCCAGGGGGGCCCTACGCGCAGTACTTC. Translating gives CASRQIPGGPYAQYF.

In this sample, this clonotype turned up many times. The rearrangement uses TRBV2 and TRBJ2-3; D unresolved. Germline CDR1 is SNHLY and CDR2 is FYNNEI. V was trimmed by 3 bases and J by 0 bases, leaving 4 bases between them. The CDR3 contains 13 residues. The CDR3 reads CASSEGSTDTQYF. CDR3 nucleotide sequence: TGTGCCAGCAGTGAGGGGAGCACAGATACGCAGTATTTT.

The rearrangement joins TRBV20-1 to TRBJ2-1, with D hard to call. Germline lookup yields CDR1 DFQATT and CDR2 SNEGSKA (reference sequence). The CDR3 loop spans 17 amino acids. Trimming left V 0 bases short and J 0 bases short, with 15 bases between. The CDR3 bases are TGCAGTGCTAGAGATCCAAAAGTGGCAAGCTCCTACAATGAGCAGTTCTTC. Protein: CSARDPKVASSYNEQFF.

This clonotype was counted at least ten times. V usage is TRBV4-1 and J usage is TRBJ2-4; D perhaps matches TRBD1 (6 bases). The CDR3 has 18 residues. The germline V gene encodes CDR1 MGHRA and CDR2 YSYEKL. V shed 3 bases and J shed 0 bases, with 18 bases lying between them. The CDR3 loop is CASSHVTTGIIAKNIQYF. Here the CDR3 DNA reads TGCGCCAGCAGCCACGTTACGACAGGAATAATAGCCAAAAACATTCAGTACTTC.

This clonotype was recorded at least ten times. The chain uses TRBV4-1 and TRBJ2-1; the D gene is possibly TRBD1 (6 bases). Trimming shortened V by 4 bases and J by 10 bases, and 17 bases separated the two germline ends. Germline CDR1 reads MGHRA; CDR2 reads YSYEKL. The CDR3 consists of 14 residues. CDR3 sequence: CASSLPVGGREQFF. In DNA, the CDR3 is TGCGCCAGCAGCCTCCCCGTTGGGGGCAGGGAGCAGTTCTTC.